This T cell receptor beta chain is from a study of T cells after yellow fever vaccination. Study as a whole: SMART-Seq v4 Ultra Low Input prepared the low-cell-number fractions.

TCRdb analysed the 5' RACE reads with MiXCR anew, one entry per CDR3 protein. The repertoire holds around 150,000 distinct CDR3 sequences, approximately 6.8% seen once, with approximately 2.4% in the top ten. The CDR3 is made up of 14 amino acids. Concerning this clonotype itself: The junction shows a germline mismatch at one end, possibly a read error.

The V gene is TRBV12-3 or TRBV12-4, the J gene TRBJ2-2, with D maybe TRBD2 (7 bases). The material was CD4+ T cells sorted from PBMCs, obtained about 5 days after the first yellow fever vaccination. The receptor was isolated from a man between 18 and 35 years old who received the YFV17D yellow fever vaccine. The chain's CDR3 is CASRKGGNTGGLFF. For the CDR3, the DNA is TGTGCCAGCAGAAAGGGGGGGAACACCGGGGGGCTGTTTTTT.